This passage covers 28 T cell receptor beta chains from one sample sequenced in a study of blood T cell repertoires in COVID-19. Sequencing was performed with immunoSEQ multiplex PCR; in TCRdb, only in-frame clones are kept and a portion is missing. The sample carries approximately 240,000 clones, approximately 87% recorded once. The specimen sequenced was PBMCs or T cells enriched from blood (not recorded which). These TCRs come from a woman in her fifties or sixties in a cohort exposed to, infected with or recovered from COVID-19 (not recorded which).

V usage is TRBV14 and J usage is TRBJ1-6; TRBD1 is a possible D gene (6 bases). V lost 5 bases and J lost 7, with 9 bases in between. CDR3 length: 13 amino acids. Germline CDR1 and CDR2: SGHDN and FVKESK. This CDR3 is CASSNRENSPLHF. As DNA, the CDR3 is TGTGCCAGCAGCAACAGGGAAAATTCACCCCTCCACTTT.

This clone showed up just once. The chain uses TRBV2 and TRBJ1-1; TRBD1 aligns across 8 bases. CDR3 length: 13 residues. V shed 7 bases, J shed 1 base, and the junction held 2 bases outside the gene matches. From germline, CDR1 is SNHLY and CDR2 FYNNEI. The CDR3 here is CASIGQGNTEAFF. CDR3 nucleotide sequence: TGTGCCAGCATCGGACAGGGGAACACTGAAGCTTTCTTT.

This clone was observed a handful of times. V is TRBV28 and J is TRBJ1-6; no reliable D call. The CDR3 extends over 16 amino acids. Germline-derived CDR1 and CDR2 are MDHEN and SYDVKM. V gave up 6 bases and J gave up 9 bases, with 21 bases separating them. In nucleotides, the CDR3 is TGTGCCAGCAGCCCCCCCGGGATCGTCGATCTTTCACCCCTCCACTTT. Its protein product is CASSPPGIVDLSPLHF.

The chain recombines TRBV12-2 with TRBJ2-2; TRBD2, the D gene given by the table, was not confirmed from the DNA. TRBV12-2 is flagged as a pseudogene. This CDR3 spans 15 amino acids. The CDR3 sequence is CASRFWTSNTGELFF. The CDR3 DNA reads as TGTGCAAGTCGCTTCTGGACTAGCAACACCGGGGAGCTGTTTTTT.

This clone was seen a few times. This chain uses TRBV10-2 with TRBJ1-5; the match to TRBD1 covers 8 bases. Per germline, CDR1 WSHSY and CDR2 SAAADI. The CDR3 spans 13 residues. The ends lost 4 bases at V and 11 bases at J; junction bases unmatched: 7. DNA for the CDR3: TGCGCCAGCAGTGGTGGACAGGGTCTGTCCCAGCATTTT. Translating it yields CASSGGQGLSQHF.

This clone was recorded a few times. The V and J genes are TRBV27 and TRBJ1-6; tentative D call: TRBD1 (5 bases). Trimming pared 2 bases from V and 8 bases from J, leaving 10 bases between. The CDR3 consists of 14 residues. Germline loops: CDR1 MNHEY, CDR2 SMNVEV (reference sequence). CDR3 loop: CASSLTRRDSPLHF. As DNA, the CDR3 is TGTGCCAGCAGTTTAACACGCAGGGATTCACCCCTCCACTTT.

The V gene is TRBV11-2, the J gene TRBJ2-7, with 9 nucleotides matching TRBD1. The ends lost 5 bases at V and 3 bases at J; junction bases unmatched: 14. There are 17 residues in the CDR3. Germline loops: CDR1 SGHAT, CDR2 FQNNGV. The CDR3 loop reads CASSPGGFGTGYYEQYF. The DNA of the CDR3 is TGTGCCAGCAGCCCCGGGGGCTTCGGGACAGGGTACTACGAGCAGTACTTC. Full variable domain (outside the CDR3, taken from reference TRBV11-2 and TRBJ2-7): EAGVAQSPRYKIIEKRQSVAFWCNPISGHATLYWYQQILGQGPKLLIQFQNNGVVDDSQLPKDRFSAERLKGVDSTLKIQPAKLEDSAVYLCASSPGGFGTGYYEQYFGPGTRLTVT.

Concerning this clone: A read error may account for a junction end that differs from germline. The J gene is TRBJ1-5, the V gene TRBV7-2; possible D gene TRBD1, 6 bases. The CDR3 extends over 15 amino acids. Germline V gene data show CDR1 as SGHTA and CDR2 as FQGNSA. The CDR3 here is CASTLDWGGYQPQHF. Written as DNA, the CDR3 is TGTGCCAGCACCTTAGATTGGGGGGGCTATCAGCCCCAGCATTTT.

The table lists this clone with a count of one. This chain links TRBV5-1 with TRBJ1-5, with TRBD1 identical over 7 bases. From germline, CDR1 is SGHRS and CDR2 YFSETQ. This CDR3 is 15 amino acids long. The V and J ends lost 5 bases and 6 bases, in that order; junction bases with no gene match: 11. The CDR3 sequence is CASRSDREWLQPQHF. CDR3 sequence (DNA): TGCGCCAGCAGATCAGACAGGGAGTGGCTTCAGCCCCAGCATTTT.

CDR3 sequence reads: CASSPLTGGARHF. CDR3 DNA: TGTGCCAGCAGTCCACTAACAGGGGGCGCTCGGCATTTT. This rearrangement joins TRBV27 to TRBJ1-5; 9 nucleotides align to TRBD1. The CDR3 loop spans 13 amino acids. With 5 bases clipped from V and 15 bases from J, the junction kept 11 bases outside the gene matches. In germline, CDR1 is MNHEY, CDR2 SMNVEV (reference sequence).

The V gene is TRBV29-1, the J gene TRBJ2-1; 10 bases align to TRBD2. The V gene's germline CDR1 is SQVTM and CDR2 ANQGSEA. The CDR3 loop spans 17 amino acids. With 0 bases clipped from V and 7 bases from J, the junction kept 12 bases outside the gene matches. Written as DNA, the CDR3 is TGCAGCGTTGAAGATCGCCGCCAAGCGGGGGGGCGGAATGAGCAGTTCTTC. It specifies CSVEDRRQAGGRNEQFF.

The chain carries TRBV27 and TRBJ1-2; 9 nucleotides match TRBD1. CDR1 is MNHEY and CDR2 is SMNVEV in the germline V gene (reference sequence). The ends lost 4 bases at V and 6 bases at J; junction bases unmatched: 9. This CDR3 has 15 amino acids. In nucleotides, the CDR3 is TGTGCCAGCAGTTCCATACAGGGGGCGATCGATGGCTACACCTTC. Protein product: CASSSIQGAIDGYTF.

In nucleotides, the CDR3 is TGTGCCTGGAGTGGACTAGCGGTCCCGGGAGTGGAGTATTTT. Its translation: CAWSGLAVPGVEYF. The chain recombines TRBV30 with TRBJ2-3, with 9 bases fitting TRBD2. Losses at the gene ends were 1 base for V and 13 bases for J; bases not matched to a gene: 12. This CDR3 has 14 amino acids. Germline loops: CDR1 GTSNPN, CDR2 SVGIG (reference sequence).

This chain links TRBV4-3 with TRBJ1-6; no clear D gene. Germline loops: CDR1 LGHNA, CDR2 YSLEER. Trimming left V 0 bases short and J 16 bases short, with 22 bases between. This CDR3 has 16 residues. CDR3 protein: CASSQESGRQASRLHF. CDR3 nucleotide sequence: TGCGCCAGCAGCCAAGAGAGCGGACGTCAGGCTTCAAGGCTCCACTTT.

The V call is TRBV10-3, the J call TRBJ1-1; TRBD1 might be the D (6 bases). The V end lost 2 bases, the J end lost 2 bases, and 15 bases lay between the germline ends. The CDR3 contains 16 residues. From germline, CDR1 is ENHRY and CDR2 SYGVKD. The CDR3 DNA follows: TGTGCCATCAGTGAGCCCCTACAGGGAAGTAACACTGAAGCTTTCTTT. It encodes CAISEPLQGSNTEAFF.

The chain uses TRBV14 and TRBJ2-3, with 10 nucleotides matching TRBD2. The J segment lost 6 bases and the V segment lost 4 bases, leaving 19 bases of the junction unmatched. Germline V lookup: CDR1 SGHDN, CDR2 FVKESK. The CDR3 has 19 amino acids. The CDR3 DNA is TGTGCCAGCAGCCGCCCCCGGAGGATAGCGGGGGGTATGTCGGATACGCAGTATTTT. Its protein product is CASSRPRRIAGGMSDTQYF.

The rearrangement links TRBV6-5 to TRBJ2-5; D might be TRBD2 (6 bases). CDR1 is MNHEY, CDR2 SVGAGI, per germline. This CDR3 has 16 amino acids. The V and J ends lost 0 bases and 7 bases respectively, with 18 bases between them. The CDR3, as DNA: TGTGCCAGCAGTTACTCGATCCTGGCGGAAGCGGGGACCCAGTACTTC. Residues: CASSYSILAEAGTQYF.

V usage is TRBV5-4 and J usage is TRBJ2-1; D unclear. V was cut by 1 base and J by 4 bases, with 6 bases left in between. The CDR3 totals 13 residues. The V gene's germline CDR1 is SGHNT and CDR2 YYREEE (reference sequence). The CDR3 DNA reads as TGTGCCAGCAGCTTGCCTAGTTACAATGAGCAGTTCTTC. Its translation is CASSLPSYNEQFF.

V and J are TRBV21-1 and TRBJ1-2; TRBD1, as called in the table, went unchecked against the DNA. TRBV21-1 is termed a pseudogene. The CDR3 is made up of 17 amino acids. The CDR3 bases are TGTGCCAGCAGCCGAGAGGAACAGGGAGCCCTCCACGGCGGCTACACCTTC. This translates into CASSREEQGALHGGYTF.

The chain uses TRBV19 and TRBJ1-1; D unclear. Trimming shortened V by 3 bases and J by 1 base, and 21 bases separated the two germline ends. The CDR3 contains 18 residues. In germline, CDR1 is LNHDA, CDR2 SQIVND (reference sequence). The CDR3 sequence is CASSISFAFRGRNTEAFF. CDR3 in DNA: TGTGCCAGTAGTATTTCTTTTGCGTTTCGGGGAAGGAACACTGAAGCTTTCTTT.

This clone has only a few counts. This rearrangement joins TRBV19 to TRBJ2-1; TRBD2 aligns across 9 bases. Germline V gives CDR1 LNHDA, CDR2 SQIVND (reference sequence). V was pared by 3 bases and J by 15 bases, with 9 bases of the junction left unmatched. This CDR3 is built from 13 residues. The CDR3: CASSMSAGGQTFF. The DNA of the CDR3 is TGTGCCAGTAGTATGAGTGCGGGGGGGCAGACGTTCTTC.

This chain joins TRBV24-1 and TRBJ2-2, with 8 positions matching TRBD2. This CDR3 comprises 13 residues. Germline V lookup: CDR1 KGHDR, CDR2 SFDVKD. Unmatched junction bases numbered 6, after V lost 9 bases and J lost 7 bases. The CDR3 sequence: CATGRGGYGELFF. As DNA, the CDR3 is TGTGCCACCGGACGGGGGGGCTACGGGGAGCTGTTTTTT.

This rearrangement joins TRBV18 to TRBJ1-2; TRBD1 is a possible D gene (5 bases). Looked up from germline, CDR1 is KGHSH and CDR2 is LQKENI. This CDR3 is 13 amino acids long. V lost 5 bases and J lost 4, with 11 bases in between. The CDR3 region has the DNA TGTGCCAGCTCATTTCAGGGTTTCTATGGCTACACCTTC. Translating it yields CASSFQGFYGYTF.

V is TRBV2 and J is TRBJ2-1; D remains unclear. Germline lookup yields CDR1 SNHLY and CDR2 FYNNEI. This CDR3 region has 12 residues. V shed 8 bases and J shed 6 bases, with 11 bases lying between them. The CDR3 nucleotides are TGTGCCAGCCGGAGAGCCGGCAATGAGCAGTTCTTC. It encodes CASRRAGNEQFF.

The CDR3, as DNA: TGTGCCAGCAGCCAAGAGAGGGTGAAGGCTAAAGGAAACACCATATATTTT. Its protein product is CASSQERVKAKGNTIYF. This chain joins TRBV3-1 (or the pseudogene TRBV3-2) and TRBJ1-3; no reliable D call. The CDR3 spans 17 residues. Trimming removed 0 bases at V and 4 bases at J, with 16 bases between. Germline CDR1 reads LGHDT; CDR2 reads YNNKEL (reference sequence).

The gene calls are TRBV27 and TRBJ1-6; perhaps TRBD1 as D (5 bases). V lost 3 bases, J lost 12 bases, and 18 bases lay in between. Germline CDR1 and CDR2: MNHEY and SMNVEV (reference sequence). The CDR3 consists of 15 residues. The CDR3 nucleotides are TGTGCCAGCAGTTTGGCGGGGCATAGGAGAGTACCCCTCCACTTT. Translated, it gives CASSLAGHRRVPLHF.

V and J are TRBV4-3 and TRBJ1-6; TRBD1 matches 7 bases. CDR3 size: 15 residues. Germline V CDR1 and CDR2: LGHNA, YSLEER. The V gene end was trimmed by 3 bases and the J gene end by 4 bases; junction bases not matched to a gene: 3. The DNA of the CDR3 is TGCGCCAGCAGCCAGGAGACAGGGTATAATTCACCCCTCCACTTT. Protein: CASSQETGYNSPLHF.

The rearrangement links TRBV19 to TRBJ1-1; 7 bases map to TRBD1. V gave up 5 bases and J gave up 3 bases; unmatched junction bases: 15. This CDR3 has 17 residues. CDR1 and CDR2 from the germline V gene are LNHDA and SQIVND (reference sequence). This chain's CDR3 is CASSPTRGQVDDTEAFF. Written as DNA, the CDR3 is TGTGCCAGTAGTCCCACACGAGGACAGGTCGACGACACTGAAGCTTTCTTT. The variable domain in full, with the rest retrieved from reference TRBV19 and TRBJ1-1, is DGGITQSPKYLFRKEGQNVTLSCEQNLNHDAMYWYRQDPGQGLRLIYYSQIVNDFQKGDIAEGYSVSREKKESFPLTVTSAQKNPTAFYLCASSPTRGQVDDTEAFFGQGTRLTVV.